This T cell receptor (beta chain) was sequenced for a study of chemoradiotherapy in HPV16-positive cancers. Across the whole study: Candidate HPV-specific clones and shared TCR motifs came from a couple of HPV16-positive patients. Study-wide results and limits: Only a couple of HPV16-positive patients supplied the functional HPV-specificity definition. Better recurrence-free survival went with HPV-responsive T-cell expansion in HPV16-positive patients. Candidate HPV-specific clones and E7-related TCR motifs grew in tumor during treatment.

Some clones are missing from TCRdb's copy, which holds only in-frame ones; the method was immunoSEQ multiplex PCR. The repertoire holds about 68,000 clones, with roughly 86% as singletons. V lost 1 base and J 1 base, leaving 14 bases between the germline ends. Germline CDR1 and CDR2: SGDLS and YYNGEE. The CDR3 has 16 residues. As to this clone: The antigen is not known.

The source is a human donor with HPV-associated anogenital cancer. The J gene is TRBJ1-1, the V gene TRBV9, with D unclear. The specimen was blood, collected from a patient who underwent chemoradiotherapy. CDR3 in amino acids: CASSVPTGVWNTEAFF. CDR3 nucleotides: TGTGCCAGCAGCGTACCGACCGGGGTGTGGAACACTGAAGCTTTCTTT.